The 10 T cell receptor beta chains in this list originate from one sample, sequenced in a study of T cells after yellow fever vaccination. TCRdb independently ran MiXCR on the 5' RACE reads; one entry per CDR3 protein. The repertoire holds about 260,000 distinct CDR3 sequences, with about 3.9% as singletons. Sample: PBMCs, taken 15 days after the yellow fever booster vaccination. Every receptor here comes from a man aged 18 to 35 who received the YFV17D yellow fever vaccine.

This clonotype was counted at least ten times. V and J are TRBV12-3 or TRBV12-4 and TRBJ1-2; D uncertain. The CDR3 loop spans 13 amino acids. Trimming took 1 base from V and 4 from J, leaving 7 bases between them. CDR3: CASSLVEGYGYTF. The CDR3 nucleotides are TGTGCCAGCAGTTTAGTGGAAGGCTATGGCTACACCTTC.

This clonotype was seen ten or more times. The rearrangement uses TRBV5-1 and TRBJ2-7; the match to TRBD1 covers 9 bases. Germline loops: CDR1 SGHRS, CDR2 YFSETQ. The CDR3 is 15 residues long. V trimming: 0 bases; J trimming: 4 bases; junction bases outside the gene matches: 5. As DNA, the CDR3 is TGCGCCAGCAGCTTGGAACCGGGACAGGGTTACGAGCAGTACTTC. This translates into CASSLEPGQGYEQYF.

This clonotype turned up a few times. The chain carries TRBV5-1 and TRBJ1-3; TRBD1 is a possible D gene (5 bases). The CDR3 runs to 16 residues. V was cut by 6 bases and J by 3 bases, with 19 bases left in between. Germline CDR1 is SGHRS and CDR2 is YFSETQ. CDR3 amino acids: CASTFSGQGFGNTIYF. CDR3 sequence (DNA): TGCGCCAGCACGTTCTCCGGCCAGGGCTTTGGAAACACCATATATTTT. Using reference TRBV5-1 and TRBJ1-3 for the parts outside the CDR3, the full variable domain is KAGVTQTPRYLIKTRGQQVTLSCSPISGHRSVSWYQQTPGQGLQFLFEYFSETQRNKGNFPGRFSGRQFSNSRSEMNVSTLELGDSALYLCASTFSGQGFGNTIYFGEGSWLTVV.

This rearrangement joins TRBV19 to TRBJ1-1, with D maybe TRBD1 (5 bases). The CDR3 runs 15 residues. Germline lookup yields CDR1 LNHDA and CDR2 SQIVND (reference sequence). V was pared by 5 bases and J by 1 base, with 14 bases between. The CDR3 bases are TGTGCCAGTAGTCCTATGGGGCAGGCGAACACTGAAGCTTTCTTT. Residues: CASSPMGQANTEAFF.

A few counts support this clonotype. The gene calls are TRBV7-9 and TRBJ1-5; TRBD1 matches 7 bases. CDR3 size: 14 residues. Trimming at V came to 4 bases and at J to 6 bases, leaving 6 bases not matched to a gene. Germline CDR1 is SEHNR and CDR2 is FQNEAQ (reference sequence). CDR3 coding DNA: TGTGCCAGCAGCTCACAGGGGACCGGTCAGCCCCAGCATTTT. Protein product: CASSSQGTGQPQHF.

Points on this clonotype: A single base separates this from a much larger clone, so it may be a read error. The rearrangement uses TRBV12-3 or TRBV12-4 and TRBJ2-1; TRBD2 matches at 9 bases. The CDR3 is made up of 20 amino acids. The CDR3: CASSLRRGGLRVRSYSEQFF. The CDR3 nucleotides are TGTGCCAGCAGTTTGCGGCGGGGGGGATTGAGGGTAAGGTCCTACAGTGAGCAGTTCTTC.

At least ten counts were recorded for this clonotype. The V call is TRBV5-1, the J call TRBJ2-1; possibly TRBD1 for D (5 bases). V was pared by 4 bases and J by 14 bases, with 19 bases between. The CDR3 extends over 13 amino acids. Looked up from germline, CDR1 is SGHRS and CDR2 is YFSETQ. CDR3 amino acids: CASSTTGAAAEFF. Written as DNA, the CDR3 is TGCGCCAGCAGCACTACTGGGGCTGCCGCGGAGTTCTTC.

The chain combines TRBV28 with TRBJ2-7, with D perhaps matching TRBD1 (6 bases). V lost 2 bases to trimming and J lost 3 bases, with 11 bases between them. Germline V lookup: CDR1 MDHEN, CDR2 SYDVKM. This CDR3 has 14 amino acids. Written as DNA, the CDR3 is TGTGCCAGCAGTTTAGGGCAGGGGAACTACGAGCAGTACGTC. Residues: CASSLGQGNYEQYV.

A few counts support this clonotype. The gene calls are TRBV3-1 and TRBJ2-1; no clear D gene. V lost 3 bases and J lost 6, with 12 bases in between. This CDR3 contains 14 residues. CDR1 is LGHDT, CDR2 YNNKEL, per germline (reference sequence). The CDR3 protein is CASSHLGASNEQFF. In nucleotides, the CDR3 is TGTGCCAGCAGCCACCTGGGTGCAAGCAATGAGCAGTTCTTC.

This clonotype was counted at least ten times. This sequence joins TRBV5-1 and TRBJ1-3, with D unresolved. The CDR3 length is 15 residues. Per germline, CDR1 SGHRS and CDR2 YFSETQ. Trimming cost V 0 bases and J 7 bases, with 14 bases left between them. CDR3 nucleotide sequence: TGCGCCAGCAGCTTGGCCCCCGGAACAAGGAACACCATATATTTT. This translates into CASSLAPGTRNTIYF.